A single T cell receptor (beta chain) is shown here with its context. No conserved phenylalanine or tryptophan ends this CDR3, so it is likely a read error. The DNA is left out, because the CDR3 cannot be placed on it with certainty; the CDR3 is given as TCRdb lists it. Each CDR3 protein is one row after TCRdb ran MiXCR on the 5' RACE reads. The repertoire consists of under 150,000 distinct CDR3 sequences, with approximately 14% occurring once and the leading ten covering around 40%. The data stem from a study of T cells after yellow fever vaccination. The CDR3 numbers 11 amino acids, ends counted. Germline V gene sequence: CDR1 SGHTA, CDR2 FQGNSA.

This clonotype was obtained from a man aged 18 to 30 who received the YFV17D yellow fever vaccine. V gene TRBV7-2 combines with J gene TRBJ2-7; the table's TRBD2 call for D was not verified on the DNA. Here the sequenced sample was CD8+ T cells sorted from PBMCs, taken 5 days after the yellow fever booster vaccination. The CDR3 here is CASSPGLAGAA.